This paragraph reports one TCR beta chain. The antigen is undetermined. The data were taken from a study of cytomegalovirus exposure and HLA in healthy donors. The study, taken as a whole, reports: Near-uniform donor sequencing depth was presumed by presence/absence analyses. Looking again later, the authors saw that most CMV-associated TCR beta chains seemed HLA-restricted. In a later analysis, HLA-associated TCR beta chains were more clonally expanded than equally common others.

V was clipped by 5 bases and J by 2 bases, with 12 bases between them. CDR1 and CDR2 from the germline V gene are ENHRY and SYGVKD. The CDR3 spans 14 residues. A multiplex PCR was run with 60 Vbeta primers and 13 Jbeta primers. Here immunoSEQ multiplex PCR was the method, and the copy in TCRdb shows in-frame clones only, minus some. Altogether approximately 100,000 clones are present, around three quarters being singletons, with the ten largest covering less than 0.95%. The chain joins TRBV10-3 to TRBJ1-2; the D gene is possibly TRBD1 (6 bases). The TCR sequence derives from a boy between 10 and 17 years old in good health and CMV-seronegative. The sequencing input was PBMCs. CDR3 DNA sequence: TGTGCCATCAGTATTTTAAGGGGGAACTATGGCTACACCTTC. It yields the protein CAISILRGNYGYTF.